The T cell receptor beta chain under discussion was sequenced for a study of response to subunit inactivated influenza vaccine. General study points: The authors offered the suggestion that each seasonal influenza vaccination recruits few new T cells.

After removal of 3 bases from V and 4 bases from J, the junction contained 7 bases not matched to a gene. The CDR3 is 17 amino acids. The germline V gene has CDR1 MNHEY and CDR2 SVGEGT. TCRdb redid the calling of the RT-PCR reads with MiXCR, one entry per CDR3 protein. The repertoire consists of hundreds of thousands of distinct CDR3 sequences, with 14% occurring once and the leading ten covering 7.6%. Details on this clonotype: The antigen is not known.

The chain carries TRBV6-2 or TRBV6-3 and TRBJ2-7; 15 bases fit TRBD2. This material consisted of PBMCs from blood, taken approximately 15 days before vaccination. This sequence originates from a man aged 45-60 years who received an inactivated influenza vaccine. As DNA, the CDR3 is TGTGCCAGCAGTTATTCTTGGACTAGCGGGAGGGAGTACGAGCAGTACTTC. It specifies CASSYSWTSGREYEQYF.